This T cell receptor beta chain was found in a study of T cells after yellow fever vaccination. Concerning this clonotype itself: The antigen is unknown.

Template-switching 5'RACE yielded the TCR cDNA; a universal primer site and UMIs were added in the process. One entry per CDR3 protein results from TCRdb running MiXCR on the 5' RACE reads. The sample holds around 310,000 distinct CDR3 sequences, roughly 3.5% seen once. From germline, CDR1 is MGHDK and CDR2 SYGVNS. Trimming cost V 0 bases and J 4 bases; bases outside gene matches: 8. This CDR3 has 16 residues. Study-wide findings and caveats: Detected again after the booster were most primary-vaccination clones, at 95% to 97% CD4 and approximately 90% CD8. Only a small proportion of the clonotypes turned up in both the CD4 and the CD8 compartments, likely arising from convergent recombination.

V gene TRBV25-1 combines with J gene TRBJ1-2; TRBD1 aligns across 7 bases. The sequence derives from a man between 18 and 29 years old who received the YFV17D yellow fever vaccine. The sample was PBMCs, taken on the day of the yellow fever booster vaccination. Here the CDR3 DNA reads TGTGCCAGCAGTGAATATACGGGACAGCAGATCTATGGCTACACCTTC. Translation gives CASSEYTGQQIYGYTF.